The rows below give T cell receptor beta chains drawn from one sample of a study of glioma-infiltrating T cells. In TCRdb, the multiplex PCR reads were re-called with MiXCR into one record per CDR3 protein. The profile shows fewer than 110,000 distinct CDR3 sequences, 29% of them singletons. The specimen was glioma tissue, nonneoplastic brain tissue, or PBMCs (not recorded which). The receptors were sampled from a human donor with low-grade glioma or glioblastoma, undergoing nonglioma brain surgery, or in good health (not recorded which). The CDR3 runs from the conserved cysteine through the conserved F or W. A D gene is named only where the DNA matches it firmly. Only some rows state a clone size, as once, few, many or a class for expanded clones.

clone_size cdr3_length j_call d_call v_call cdr3_nt cdr3_aa
- 15 TRBJ2-1 - TRBV7-3 TGTGCCAGCAGCTTCCAGCGAGGAGGGCGGAATGAGCAGTTCTTC CASSFQRGGRNEQFF
many 16 TRBJ1-4 - TRBV7-8 TGTGCCAGCAGCTTAGAGTCCCTAGGAACTAATGAAAAACTGTTTTTT CASSLESLGTNEKLFF
many 17 TRBJ2-5 TRBD1 TRBV6-6 TGTGCCAGCAGTTACTCGATGGGACAGGGCGCGCGAGCGACCCAGTACTTC CASSYSMGQGARATQYF
- 14 TRBJ2-3 - TRBV7-6 TGTGCCAGCAGCTTGGACCCCCACACAGATACGCAGTATTTT CASSLDPHTDTQYF
- 17 TRBJ1-2 - TRBV19 TGTGCCAGTAGTACAGGACTAGGAGCCCAAAGAAACTATGGCTACACCTTC CASSTGLGAQRNYGYTF
many 16 TRBJ2-1 TRBD2 TRBV6-1 TGTGCCAGCAGTTCCGCTAGCGGGGGCCCTTACAATGAGCAGTTCTTC CASSSASGGPYNEQFF
many 14 TRBJ2-3 - TRBV20-1 TGCAGTGCTACTTGGGTCGGCGGCACAGATACGCAGTATTTT CSATWVGGTDTQYF
many 15 TRBJ2-7 - TRBV6-1 TGTGCCAGCAGTGAAGCCAACCCTCCGCCCTACGAGCAGTACTTC CASSEANPPPYEQYF
once 14 TRBJ2-7 - TRBV29-1 TGCAGCGTAACCGGGACGGAGAGCCCCTACGAGCAGTACTTC CSVTGTESPYEQYF
many 13 TRBJ2-1 - TRBV7-2 TGTGCCAGCAGCTTTGGGCGGATGAATGAGCAGTTCTTC CASSFGRMNEQFF
- 16 TRBJ2-1 TRBD2 TRBV12-3/TRBV12-4 TGTGCCAGCATCACTAGCGGGGGGCGTTACCACAATGAGCAGTTCTTC CASITSGGRYHNEQFF
- 14 TRBJ2-1 TRBD1 TRBV18 TGTGCCAGCTCATCGGGACAGGGATACAATGAGCAGTTCTTC CASSSGQGYNEQFF
many 14 TRBJ2-5 - TRBV6-2/TRBV6-3 TGTGCCAGCAGACCAACGGTATTCCAAGAGACCCAGTACTTC CASRPTVFQETQYF
many 15 TRBJ2-3 - TRBV4-1 TGCGCCAGCAGCCAAGAGTCTAGACGGACAGATACGCAGTATTTT CASSQESRRTDTQYF
- 13 TRBJ2-7 - TRBV12-3/TRBV12-4 TGTGCCAGCAGTTTAGGGGGGTACAATGAGCAGTACTTC CASSLGGYNEQYF
many 13 TRBJ1-1 - TRBV2 TGTGCCAGCAGCGAACAGGGTATCACTGAAGCTTTCTTT CASSEQGITEAFF
- 14 TRBJ1-4 - TRBV18 TGTGCCAGCTCACCAACCGGTAACCCTGAAAAACTGTTTTTT CASSPTGNPEKLFF
many 15 TRBJ2-5 - TRBV6-6 TGTGCCAGCAGTTACTCCCCGACCCTCCAAGAGACCCAGTACTTC CASSYSPTLQETQYF
- 15 TRBJ1-2 - TRBV20-1 TGCAGCGCCCTATTAATCTTTGAAGGGGGTTATGGCTACACCTTC CSALLIFEGGYGYTF
- 15 TRBJ2-3 TRBD1 TRBV19 TGTGCCAGTAGTACCCCGGGACAGCCGCCGGATACGCAGTATTTT CASSTPGQPPDTQYF
- 12 TRBJ1-6 - TRBV2 TGTGCCAGCCAAGCAACTAATTCACCCCTCCACTTT CASQATNSPLHF
many 14 TRBJ1-2 - TRBV7-7 TGTGCTAGCACCCCACCCGGGCAGAATAAGGGCTACACCTTC CASTPPGQNKGYTF
- 15 TRBJ2-5 TRBD2 TRBV12-3/TRBV12-4 TGTGCCAGCAGTTTTATAGCGGGGAACCAAGAGACCCAGTACTTC CASSFIAGNQETQYF
many 16 TRBJ2-5 - TRBV7-2 TGTGCCAGCAGCCCCCGGGGACACACGTACCAAGAGACCCAGTACTTC CASSPRGHTYQETQYF
many 14 TRBJ1-4 - TRBV6-1 TGTGCCAGCAGCTCGGTAATGCCTAATGAAAAACTGTTTTTT CASSSVMPNEKLFF
- 15 TRBJ2-1 TRBD2 TRBV2 TGTGCCAGCAAGTTTAGCGGGGGGGCCTACAATGAGCAGTTCTTC CASKFSGGAYNEQFF
many 14 TRBJ2-3 - TRBV6-2/TRBV6-3 TGTGCCAGCAGTCCCGGTGGGGGCACAGATACGCAGTATTTT CASSPGGGTDTQYF
- 15 TRBJ2-2 - TRBV7-3 TGTGCCAGCAGTTCCGGGGCTTCGAACACCGGGGAGCTGTTTTTT CASSSGASNTGELFF
- 15 TRBJ1-2 TRBD1 TRBV29-1 TGCAGCGTAGCCGGGACAGGGGGTTCTAACTATGGCTACACCTTC CSVAGTGGSNYGYTF
many 16 TRBJ1-1 - TRBV14 TGTGCCAGCAGCCAATTCTCTCAGGGTCTTAACACTGAAGCTTTCTTT CASSQFSQGLNTEAFF
few 13 TRBJ1-4 TRBD1 TRBV12-3/TRBV12-4 TGTGCCAGCAGTCTAGGGACAGGGGGAAAACTGTTTTTT CASSLGTGGKLFF
many 14 TRBJ1-2 TRBD1 TRBV27 TGTGCCAGCAGTTTGGACAGGGAAGGCTATGGCTACACCTTC CASSLDREGYGYTF
few 18 TRBJ2-3 TRBD2 TRBV28 TGTGCCAGCAGTTTATTCCAGGGTAAAGCGGGGGGCACAGATACGCAGTATTTT CASSLFQGKAGGTDTQYF
many 13 TRBJ1-5 - TRBV2 TGTGCCAGCATGAGGGACAGCAATCAGCCCCAGCATTTT CASMRDSNQPQHF